One sample yielded the 5 T cell receptor beta chains listed below, sequenced in a study of cytomegalovirus exposure and HLA in healthy donors. 13 Jbeta primers and 60 Vbeta primers were used for the PCR. TCRdb's table, derived via immunoSEQ multiplex PCR, lists solely in-frame clones and lacks some. The repertoire includes about 98,000 clones, about 81% of them detected once, and about 10% sits in the top ten. The material sequenced was PBMCs. These receptors were taken from a man aged 18 to 29 in good health and CMV-seropositive.

This clone was counted a single time. The genes are TRBV7-8 and TRBJ2-3, with 9 bases lining up with TRBD1. The CDR3 contains 20 residues. Germline CDR1 and CDR2: SGHVS and FQNEAQ. The V gene end was trimmed by 5 bases and the J gene end by 4 bases; junction bases not matched to a gene: 22. The CDR3 bases are TGTGCCAGCAGCCCGACCCCTCGGACAGGGGACATCCCAAGTCCAGATACGCAGTATTTT. Translating it yields CASSPTPRTGDIPSPDTQYF.

This sequence joins TRBV30 and TRBJ1-1; D is possibly TRBD1 (5 bases). This CDR3 has 15 amino acids. V was trimmed by 0 bases and J by 4 bases, leaving 15 bases between them. CDR1 and CDR2 from the germline V gene are GTSNPN and SVGIG (reference sequence). DNA for the CDR3: TGTGCCTGGAGTGTGAAGTCCGGGGGGAGCACTGAAGCTTTCTTT. Translated: CAWSVKSGGSTEAFF.

There are a few counts of this clone. The chain couples TRBV30 to TRBJ2-1; D is perhaps TRBD2 (5 bases). The germline CDR1 and CDR2 sequences are GTSNPN and SVGIG (reference sequence). This CDR3 has 13 amino acids. The V end was cut by 1 base, the J end by 6 bases, with 10 bases between. In nucleotides, the CDR3 is TGTGCCTGGAGTGACCCGAGGGCCAATGAGCAGTTCTTC. Residues: CAWSDPRANEQFF. Full variable domain (outside the CDR3, taken from reference TRBV30 and TRBJ2-1): SQTIHQWPATLVQPVGSPLSLECTVEGTSNPNLYWYRQAAGRGLQLLFYSVGIGQISSEVPQNLSASRPQDRQFILSSKKLLLSDSGFYLCAWSDPRANEQFFGPGTRLTVL.

This sequence joins TRBV2 and TRBJ2-7; TRBD2 is a possible D gene (6 bases). The V gene's germline CDR1 is SNHLY and CDR2 FYNNEI. This CDR3 contains 15 residues. Between the trimmed V and J ends, which lost 3 bases and 0 bases, there was a span of 12 bases. CDR3 loop: CASSEGTFSSYEQYF. The CDR3 bases are TGTGCCAGCAGTGAGGGGACTTTCAGCTCCTACGAGCAGTACTTC.

This clone was recorded only once. CDR3 amino acids: CASNPRGSNQPQHF. Written as DNA, the CDR3 is TGTGCCAGCAATCCAAGAGGGAGCAATCAGCCCCAGCATTTT. The gene calls are TRBV6-6 and TRBJ1-5; D is unresolved. V shed 7 bases and J shed 1 base, with 11 bases lying between them. This CDR3 region has 14 residues. CDR1 is MNHNY and CDR2 is SVGAGI in the germline V gene (reference sequence).